This note documents a single T cell receptor beta chain sequence. Its cognate antigen is unknown. The CDR3 is 17 residues long. CDR1 and CDR2 from the germline V gene are LGHNA and YSLEER. V was trimmed by 0 bases and J by 3 bases, leaving 16 bases between them. Some 30,000 T cell genomes, or about 200 ng DNA, went into the sorted-subset replicate PCRs. Some clones are missing from TCRdb's copy, which holds only in-frame ones; the method was immunoSEQ multiplex PCR. The sample includes some 2 million clones, around 96% of them seen just once. Terminally differentiated effector memory CD45RA+ cells were left out of the naive CD8 fraction, which was CD45RO-negative and positively selected for CCR7. The donors, healthy adults who were HIV-negative, had experienced no recent acute infections or vaccinations. The source of the sample is a study of shared clonotypes between healthy human individuals. Study-level results: Blood alone was sampled, and tissue repertoires likely differ.

The rearrangement joins TRBV4-3 to TRBJ2-3; tentative D call: TRBD2 (6 bases). The receptor comes from a young man in good health. Sequencing input: naive CD8+ T cells sorted from blood. The DNA of the CDR3 is TGCGCCAGCAGCCAAGATGATCGGGAGTTTGTAACAGATACGCAGTATTTT. As protein: CASSQDDREFVTDTQYF.